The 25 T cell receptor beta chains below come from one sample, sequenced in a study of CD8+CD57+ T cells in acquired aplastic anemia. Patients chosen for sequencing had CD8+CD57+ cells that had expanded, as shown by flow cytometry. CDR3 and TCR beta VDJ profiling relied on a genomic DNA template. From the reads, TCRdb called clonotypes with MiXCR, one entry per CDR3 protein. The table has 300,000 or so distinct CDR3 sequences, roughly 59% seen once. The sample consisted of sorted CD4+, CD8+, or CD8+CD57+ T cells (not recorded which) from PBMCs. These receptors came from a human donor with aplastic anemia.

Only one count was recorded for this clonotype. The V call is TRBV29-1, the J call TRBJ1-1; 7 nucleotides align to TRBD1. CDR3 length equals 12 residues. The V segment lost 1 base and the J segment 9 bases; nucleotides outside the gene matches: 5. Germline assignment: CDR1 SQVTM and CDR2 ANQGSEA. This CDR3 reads CSVEAPQGKAFF. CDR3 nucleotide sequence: TGCAGCGTTGAAGCCCCACAGGGGAAAGCTTTCTTT.

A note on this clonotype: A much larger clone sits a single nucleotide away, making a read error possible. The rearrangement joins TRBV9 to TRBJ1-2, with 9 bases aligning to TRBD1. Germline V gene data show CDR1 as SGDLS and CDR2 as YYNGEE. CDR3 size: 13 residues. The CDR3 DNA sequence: TGTGCCAGGAGCGTAACAGGGGGCTCTGGCTACACCTTC. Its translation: CARSVTGGSGYTF.

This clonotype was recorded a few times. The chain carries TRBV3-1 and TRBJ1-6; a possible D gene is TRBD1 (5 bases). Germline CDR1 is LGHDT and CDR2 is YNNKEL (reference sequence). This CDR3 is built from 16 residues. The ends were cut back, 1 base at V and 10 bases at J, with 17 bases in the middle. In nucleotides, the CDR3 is TGTGCCAGCAGCCAAGGCGAGCGGAGACAGTCATCACCCCTCCACTTT. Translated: CASSQGERRQSSPLHF.

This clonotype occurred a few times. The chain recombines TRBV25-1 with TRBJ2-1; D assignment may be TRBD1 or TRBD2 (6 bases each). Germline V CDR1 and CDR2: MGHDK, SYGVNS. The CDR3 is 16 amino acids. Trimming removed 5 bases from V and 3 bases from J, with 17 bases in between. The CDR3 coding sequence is TGTGCCAGCAGTTATCCTTTCGGGGGCGACTACAATGAGCAGTTCTTC. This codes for CASSYPFGGDYNEQFF.

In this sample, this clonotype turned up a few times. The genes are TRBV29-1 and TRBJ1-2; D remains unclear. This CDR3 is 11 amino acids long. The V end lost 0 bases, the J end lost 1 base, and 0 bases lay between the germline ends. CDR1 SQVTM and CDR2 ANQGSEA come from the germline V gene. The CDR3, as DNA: TGCAGCGTTGAAGATAACTATGGCTACACCTTC. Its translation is CSVEDNYGYTF.

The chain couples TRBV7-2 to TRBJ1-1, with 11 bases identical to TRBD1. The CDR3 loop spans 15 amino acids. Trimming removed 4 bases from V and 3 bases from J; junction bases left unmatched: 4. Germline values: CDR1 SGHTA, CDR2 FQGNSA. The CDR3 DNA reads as TGTGCCAGCAGCTATCGGGACAGGGGGTACACTGAAGCTTTCTTT. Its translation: CASSYRDRGYTEAFF.

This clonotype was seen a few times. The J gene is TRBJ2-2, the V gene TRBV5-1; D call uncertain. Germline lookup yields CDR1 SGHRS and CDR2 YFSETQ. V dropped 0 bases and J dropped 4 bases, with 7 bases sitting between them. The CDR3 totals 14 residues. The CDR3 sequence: CASSLAFGTGELFF. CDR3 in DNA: TGCGCCAGCAGCTTGGCGTTCGGCACCGGGGAGCTGTTTTTT.

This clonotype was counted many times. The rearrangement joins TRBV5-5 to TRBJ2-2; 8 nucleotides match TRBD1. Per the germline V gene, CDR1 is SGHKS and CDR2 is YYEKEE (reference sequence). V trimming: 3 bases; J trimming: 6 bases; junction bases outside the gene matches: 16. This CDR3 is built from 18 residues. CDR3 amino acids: CASSWTVLGQGSAGELFF. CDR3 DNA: TGTGCCAGCAGCTGGACTGTCTTAGGACAGGGTTCCGCCGGGGAGCTGTTTTTT.

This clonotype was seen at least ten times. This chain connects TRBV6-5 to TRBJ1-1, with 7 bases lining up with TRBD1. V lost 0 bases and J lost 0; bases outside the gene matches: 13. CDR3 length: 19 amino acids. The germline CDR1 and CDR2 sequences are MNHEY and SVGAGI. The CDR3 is CASSYSRRGYRNMNTEAFF. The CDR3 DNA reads TGTGCCAGCAGTTACTCACGCAGGGGGTACCGCAATATGAACACTGAAGCTTTCTTT.

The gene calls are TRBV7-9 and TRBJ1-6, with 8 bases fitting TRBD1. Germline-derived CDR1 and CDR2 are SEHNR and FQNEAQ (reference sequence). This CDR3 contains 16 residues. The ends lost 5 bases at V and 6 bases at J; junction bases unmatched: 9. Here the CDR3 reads CASSADRVGANSPLHF. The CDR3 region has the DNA TGTGCCAGCAGCGCGGACAGGGTGGGTGCTAATTCACCCCTCCACTTT. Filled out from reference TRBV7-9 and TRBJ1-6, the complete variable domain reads DTGVSQNPRHKITKRGQNVTFRCDPISEHNRLYWYRQTLGQGPEFLTYFQNEAQLEKSRLLSDRFSAERPKGSFSTLEIQRTEQGDSAMYLCASSADRVGANSPLHFGNGTRLTVT.

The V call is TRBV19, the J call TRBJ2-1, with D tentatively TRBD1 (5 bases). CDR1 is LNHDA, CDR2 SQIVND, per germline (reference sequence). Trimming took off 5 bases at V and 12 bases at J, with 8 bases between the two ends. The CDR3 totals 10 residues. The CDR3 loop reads CASSGARQFF. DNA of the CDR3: TGTGCCAGTAGTGGGGCGAGGCAGTTCTTC.

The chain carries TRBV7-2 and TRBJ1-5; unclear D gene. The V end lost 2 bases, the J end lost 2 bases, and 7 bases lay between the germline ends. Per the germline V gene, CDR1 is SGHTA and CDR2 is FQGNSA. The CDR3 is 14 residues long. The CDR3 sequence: CASSLRAGNQPQHF. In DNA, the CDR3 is TGTGCCAGCAGCTTAAGGGCAGGCAATCAGCCCCAGCATTTT.

CDR3 in amino acids: CASGTDRGATDTQYF. CDR3 bases: TGTGCCAGCGGGACGGACAGGGGAGCAACAGATACGCAGTATTTT. The genes are TRBV2 and TRBJ2-3, with 9 positions matching TRBD1. J lost 3 bases, V lost 8 bases, and 9 bases had no gene match. CDR1 and CDR2 from the germline V gene are SNHLY and FYNNEI. This CDR3 is built from 15 residues. The entire variable domain, with the rest obtained from reference TRBV2 and TRBJ2-3, is as follows: EPEVTQTPSHQVTQMGQEVILRCVPISNHLYFYWYRQILGQKVEFLVSFYNNEISEKSEIFDDQFSVERPDGSNFTLKIRSTKLEDSAMYFCASGTDRGATDTQYFGPGTRLTVL.

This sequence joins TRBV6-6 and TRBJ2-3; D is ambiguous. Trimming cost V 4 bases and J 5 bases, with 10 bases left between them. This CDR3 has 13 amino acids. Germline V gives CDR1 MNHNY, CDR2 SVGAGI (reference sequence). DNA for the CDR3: TGTGCCAGCAGTTTACCCCCGGGAGATACGCAGTATTTT. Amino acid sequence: CASSLPPGDTQYF.

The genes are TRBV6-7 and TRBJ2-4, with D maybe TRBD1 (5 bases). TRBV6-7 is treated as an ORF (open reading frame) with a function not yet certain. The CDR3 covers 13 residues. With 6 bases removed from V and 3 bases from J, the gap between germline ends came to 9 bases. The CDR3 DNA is TGTGCCAGCAGCTCCGGACACAAAAACATTCAGTACTTC. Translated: CASSSGHKNIQYF.

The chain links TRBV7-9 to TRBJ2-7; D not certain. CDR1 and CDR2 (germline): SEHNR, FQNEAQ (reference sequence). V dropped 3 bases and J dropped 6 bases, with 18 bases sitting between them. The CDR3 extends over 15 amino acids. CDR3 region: CASSFVRSQDSEQYF. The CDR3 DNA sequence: TGTGCCAGCAGCTTCGTTCGCTCGCAGGATTCCGAGCAGTACTTC.

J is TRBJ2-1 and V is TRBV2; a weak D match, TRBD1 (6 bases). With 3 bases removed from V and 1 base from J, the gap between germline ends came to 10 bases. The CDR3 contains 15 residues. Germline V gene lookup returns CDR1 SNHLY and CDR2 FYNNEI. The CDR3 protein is CASSEYRVSYNEQFF. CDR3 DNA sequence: TGTGCCAGCAGTGAGTACAGGGTTTCCTACAATGAGCAGTTCTTC.

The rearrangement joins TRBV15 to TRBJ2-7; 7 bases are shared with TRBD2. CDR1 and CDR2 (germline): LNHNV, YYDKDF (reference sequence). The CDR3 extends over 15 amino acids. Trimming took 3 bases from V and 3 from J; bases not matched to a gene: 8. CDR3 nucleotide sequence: TGTGCCACCAGCAGTGCGGCTAGCGGTAACTACGAGCAGTACTTC. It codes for CATSSAASGNYEQYF.

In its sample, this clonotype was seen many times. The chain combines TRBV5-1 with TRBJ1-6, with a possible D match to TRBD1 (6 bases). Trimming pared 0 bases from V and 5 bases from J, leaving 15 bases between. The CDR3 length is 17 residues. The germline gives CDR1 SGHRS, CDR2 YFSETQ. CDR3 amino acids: CASSLGGTGTHNSPLHF. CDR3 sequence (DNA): TGCGCCAGCAGCTTGGGGGGCACCGGGACACATAATTCACCCCTCCACTTT.

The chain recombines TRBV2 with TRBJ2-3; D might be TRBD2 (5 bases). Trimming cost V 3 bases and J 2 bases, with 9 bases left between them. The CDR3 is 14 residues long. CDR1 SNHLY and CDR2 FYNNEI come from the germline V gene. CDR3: CASSDLANTDTQYF. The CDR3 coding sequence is TGTGCCAGCAGTGATTTAGCGAACACAGATACGCAGTATTTT.

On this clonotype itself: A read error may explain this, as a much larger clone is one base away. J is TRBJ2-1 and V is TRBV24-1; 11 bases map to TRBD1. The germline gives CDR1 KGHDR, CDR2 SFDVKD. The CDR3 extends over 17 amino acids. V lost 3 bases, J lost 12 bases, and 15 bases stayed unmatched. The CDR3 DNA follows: TGTGCCACCAGTGATCCCCCTGGACAGGGGGCGCGGGTTGGGCAGTTCTTC. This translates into CATSDPPGQGARVGQFF.

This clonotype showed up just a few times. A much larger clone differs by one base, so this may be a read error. In DNA form, the CDR3 reads TGCGCCAGCAGCCAGGCAGTGGGGGCAGGAGATGAGCAGTTCTTC. Translated: CASSQAVGAGDEQFF. The chain couples TRBV4-1 to TRBJ2-1; TRBD1 is a possible D gene (6 bases). CDR1 and CDR2 (germline): MGHRA, YSYEKL. The CDR3 has 15 residues. Trimming left V 3 bases short and J 8 bases short, with 17 bases between.

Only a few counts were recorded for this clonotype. CDR3 sequence: CSAIGLYNEQFF. The CDR3 bases are TGCAGTGCGATCGGACTGTACAATGAGCAGTTCTTC. The chain joins TRBV20-1 to TRBJ2-1; D may be TRBD2 (5 bases). Trimming took off 6 bases at V and 4 bases at J, with 10 bases between the two ends. The length of the CDR3 is 12 residues. Germline V gene lookup returns CDR1 DFQATT and CDR2 SNEGSKA (reference sequence).

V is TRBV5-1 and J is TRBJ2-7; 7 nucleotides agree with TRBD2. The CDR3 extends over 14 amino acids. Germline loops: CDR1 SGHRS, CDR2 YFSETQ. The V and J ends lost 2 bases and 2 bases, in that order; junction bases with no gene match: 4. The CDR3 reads CASSFLAETYEQYF. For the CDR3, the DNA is TGCGCCAGCAGCTTTCTAGCGGAAACCTACGAGCAGTACTTC. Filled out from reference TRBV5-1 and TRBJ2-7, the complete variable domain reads KAGVTQTPRYLIKTRGQQVTLSCSPISGHRSVSWYQQTPGQGLQFLFEYFSETQRNKGNFPGRFSGRQFSNSRSEMNVSTLELGDSALYLCASSFLAETYEQYFGPGTRLTVT.

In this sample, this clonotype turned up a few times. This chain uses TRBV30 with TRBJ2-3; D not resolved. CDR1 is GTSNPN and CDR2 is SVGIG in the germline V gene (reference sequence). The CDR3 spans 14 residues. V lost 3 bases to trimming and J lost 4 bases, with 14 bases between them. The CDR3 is CAWSAPLWPDTQYF. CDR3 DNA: TGTGCCTGGAGCGCCCCCCTTTGGCCAGATACGCAGTATTTT.